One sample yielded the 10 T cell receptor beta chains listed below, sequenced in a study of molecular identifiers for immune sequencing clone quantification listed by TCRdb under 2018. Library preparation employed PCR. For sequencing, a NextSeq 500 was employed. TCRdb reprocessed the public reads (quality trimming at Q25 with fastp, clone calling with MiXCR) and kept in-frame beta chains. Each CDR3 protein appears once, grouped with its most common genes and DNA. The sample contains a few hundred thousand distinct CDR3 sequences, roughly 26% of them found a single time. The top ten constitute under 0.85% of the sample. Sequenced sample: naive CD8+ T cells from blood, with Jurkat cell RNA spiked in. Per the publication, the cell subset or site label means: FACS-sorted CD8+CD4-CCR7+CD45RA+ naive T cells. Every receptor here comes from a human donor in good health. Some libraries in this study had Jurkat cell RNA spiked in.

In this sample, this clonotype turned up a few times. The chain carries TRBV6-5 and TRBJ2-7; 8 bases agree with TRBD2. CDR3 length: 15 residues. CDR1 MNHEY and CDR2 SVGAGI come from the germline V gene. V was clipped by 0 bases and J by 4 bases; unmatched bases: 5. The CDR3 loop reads CASSYSSSGQYEQYF. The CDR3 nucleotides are TGTGCCAGCAGTTACTCGTCTAGCGGGCAGTACGAGCAGTACTTC.

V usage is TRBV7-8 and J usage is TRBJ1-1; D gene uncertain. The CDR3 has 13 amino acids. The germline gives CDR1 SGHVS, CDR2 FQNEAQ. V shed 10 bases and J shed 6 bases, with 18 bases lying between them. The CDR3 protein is CAINPIELPEAFF. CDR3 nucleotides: TGTGCCATCAACCCCATCGAGCTACCTGAAGCTTTCTTT.

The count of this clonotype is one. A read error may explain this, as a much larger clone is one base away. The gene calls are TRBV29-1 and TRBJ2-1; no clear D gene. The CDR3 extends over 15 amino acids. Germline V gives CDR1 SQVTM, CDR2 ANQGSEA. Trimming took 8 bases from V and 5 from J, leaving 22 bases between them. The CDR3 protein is CSFLTRSQSHNEQFF. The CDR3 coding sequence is TGCAGCTTCCTGACGCGGTCCCAAAGCCACAATGAGCAGTTCTTC.

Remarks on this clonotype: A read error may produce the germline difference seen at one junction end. The CDR3 bases are TGTGCCAGCAGTGAAGGTGACTACCAAGAGCCCCAGTACTTC. It codes for CASSEGDYQEPQYF. This chain connects TRBV2 to TRBJ2-5, with TRBD2 as a possible D gene (5 bases). This CDR3 spans 14 amino acids. The germline gives CDR1 SNHLY, CDR2 FYNNEI.

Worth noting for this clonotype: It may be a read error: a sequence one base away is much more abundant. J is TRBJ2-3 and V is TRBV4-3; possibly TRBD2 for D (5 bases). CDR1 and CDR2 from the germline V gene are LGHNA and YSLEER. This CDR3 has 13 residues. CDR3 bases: TGCGCCAGCAGCCAATCTAGCTCAGATACGCGGTATTTT. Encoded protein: CASSQSSSDTRYF.

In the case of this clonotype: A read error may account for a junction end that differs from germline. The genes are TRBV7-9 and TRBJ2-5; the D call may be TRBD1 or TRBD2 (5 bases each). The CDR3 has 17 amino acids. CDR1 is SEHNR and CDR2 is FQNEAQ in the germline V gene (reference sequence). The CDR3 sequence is CTSSPRGPVPKQETQYF. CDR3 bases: TGTACCAGCAGCCCCCGGGGACCCGTACCCAAGCAGGAGACCCAGTACTTC.

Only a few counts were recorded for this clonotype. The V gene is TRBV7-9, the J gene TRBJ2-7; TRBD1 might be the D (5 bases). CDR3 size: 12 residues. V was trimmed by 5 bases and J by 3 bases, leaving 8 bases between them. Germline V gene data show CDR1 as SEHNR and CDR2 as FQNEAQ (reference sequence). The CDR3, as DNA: TGTGCCAGCAGCATCGACAGCTACGAGCAGTACTTC. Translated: CASSIDSYEQYF.

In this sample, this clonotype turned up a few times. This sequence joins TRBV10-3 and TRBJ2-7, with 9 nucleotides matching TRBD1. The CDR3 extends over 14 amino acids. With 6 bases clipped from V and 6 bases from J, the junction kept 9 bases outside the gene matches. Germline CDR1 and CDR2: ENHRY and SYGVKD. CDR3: CAIREPDRGFEQYF. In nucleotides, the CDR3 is TGTGCCATCAGGGAACCAGACAGGGGGTTCGAGCAGTACTTC.

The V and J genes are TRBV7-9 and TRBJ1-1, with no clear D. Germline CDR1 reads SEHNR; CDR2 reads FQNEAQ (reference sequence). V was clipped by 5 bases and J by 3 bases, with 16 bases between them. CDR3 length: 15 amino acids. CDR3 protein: CASSVNPPTDTEAFF. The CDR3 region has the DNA TGTGCCAGCAGCGTTAACCCCCCCACGGACACTGAAGCTTTCTTT.

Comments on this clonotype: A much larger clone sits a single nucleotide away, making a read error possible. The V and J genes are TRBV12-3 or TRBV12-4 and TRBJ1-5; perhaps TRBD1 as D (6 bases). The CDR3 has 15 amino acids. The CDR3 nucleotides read TGTACCAGCACCTTATACCCAGGGGCCCGTCAGCCCCAGCATTTT. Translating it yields CTSTLYPGARQPQHF.